This T cell receptor (beta chain) stems from a study of blood T cell repertoires in COVID-19. About the study: Nucleic acid was either cDNA or gDNA, and it came from T cells, B-cell-depleted T cells, or PBMCs.

In the original workflow: Amplifying reference gene primers gave estimates of nucleated cell counts. Here immunoSEQ multiplex PCR was the method, and the copy in TCRdb shows in-frame clones only, minus some. V, J and clone size were drawn from that table, and D and trimming were deduced from the DNA. The table has about 350,000 clones, over 70% seen once. This CDR3 region has 11 residues. After removal of 7 bases from V and 5 bases from J, the junction contained 2 bases not matched to a gene. Per the germline V gene, CDR1 is DFQATT and CDR2 is SNEGSKA (reference sequence). Seattle patients were enrolled while actively infected and followed longitudinally.

The chain employs TRBV20-1 and TRBJ2-5; TRBD1 aligns across 9 bases. Input material: peripheral blood. This TCR derives from a woman aged 45-60 years with COVID-19, enrolled during active disease. The CDR3 DNA sequence: TGCAGTGTACAGGGGGCGGAGACCCAGTACTTC. Its protein is CSVQGAETQYF.